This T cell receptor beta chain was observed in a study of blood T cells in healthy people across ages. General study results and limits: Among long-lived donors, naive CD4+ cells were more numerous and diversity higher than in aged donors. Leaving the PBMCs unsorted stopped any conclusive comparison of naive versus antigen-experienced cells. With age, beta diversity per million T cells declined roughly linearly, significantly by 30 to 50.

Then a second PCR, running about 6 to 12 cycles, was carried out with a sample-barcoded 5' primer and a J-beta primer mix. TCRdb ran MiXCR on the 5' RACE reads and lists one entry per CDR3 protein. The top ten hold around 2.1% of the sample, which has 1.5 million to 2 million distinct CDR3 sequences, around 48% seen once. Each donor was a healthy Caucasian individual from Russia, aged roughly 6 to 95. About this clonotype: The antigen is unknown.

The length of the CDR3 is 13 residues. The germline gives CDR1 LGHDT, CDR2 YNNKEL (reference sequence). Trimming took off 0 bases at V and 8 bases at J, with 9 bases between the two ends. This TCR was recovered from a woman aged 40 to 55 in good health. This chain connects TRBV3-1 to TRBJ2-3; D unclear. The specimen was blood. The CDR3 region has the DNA TGTGCCAGCAGCCAAGATCGGCAGGCTACGCAGTATTTT. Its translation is CASSQDRQATQYF.